The present T cell receptor (beta chain) was sequenced within a study of immune heterogeneity within non-small cell lung tumors (dated 2018 in TCRdb). With respect to the entire study: By histology, several squamous cell carcinomas, 9 to 11 non-squamous carcinomas and 1 tumor not otherwise specified were included. Neoantigen binding to each patient's HLA alleles was predicted with netMHCpan-3.0 for mutant peptides of 8 to 11 amino acids. Transcriptome data were available for just approximately 44 loci from about a dozen patients, whereas TCR repertoire analysis spanned around 57 tumor loci from approximately 15 patients. The study combined whole-exome sequencing, RNA-seq and TCR beta repertoire sequencing of multiple spatially distinct regions from each NSCLC tumor to examine intratumoral immune heterogeneity.

To note about this clonotype: It lacks a known antigen. Per-base quality was not reported, and no clone a single base away is much larger than it.

Points the paper makes about the study in general: Local tumor mutational burden and local T-cell repertoire clonality had a statistically significant but moderate positive correlation (R around 0.35). High-frequency TCR beta clonotypes were found to be largely distinct between individual patients. Identical dominant CDR3B clonotypes recurred across loci within a patient, yet different tumor locations also harbored unique high-frequency clones.

V is shortened by 2 bases, J by 3 bases, and the region joining them spans 0 bases. The CDR3 starts with the cysteine, ends with the phenylalanine, and has 11 residues. Of all the DNA, just the CDR3 is kept, 33 bases in frame from base 1. CDR1 SEHNR and CDR2 FQNEAQ were looked up in the germline V gene (reference sequence). A multiplex PCR system amplified the TCR beta CDR3 region, with a first 10-cycle round using 32 V-gene forward and 13 J-gene reverse primers. The first PCR round used a QIAGEN Multiplex PCR Kit, and the primer sequences were filed in Chinese patent CN105087789A. A second PCR round added Illumina universal primers using the Phusion High-Fidelity PCR Kit. Sequencing of the TCR libraries was done on the Illumina HiSeq X Ten platform in paired-end mode with a 151 bp read length. In the original analysis: Reads lacking multiplex PCR primers were removed with Cutadapt, read pairs were merged with PEAR, and CDR3 regions were called with MiXCR default settings. Repertoire diversity used Shannon entropy, and clonality was computed as one minus Shannon entropy divided by ln of productive unique sequence count. Clonotypes at a frequency of at least 0.5% were defined as dominant or high-frequency T-cell clones. The public reads were reprocessed in TCRdb via fastp at Q25 and MiXCR, keeping in-frame beta chains. A single entry per CDR3 protein holds the most common genes and DNA from its merged rows. TCRdb's processing, not the authors', yielded these V and J calls. The sample table shows around 6,000 distinct CDR3 sequences, and less than 25% are seen once. The ten largest clones represent 11% to 15% of the sample.

For the TCR template, genomic DNA was extracted from bulk tumor tissue, and 500 to 600 ng of gDNA was amplified for each sample. During surgery, multiple biopsies were taken from each primary tumor, with sampling sites spaced as far apart as possible within the tumor mass. Patients in the study cohort, which was described as untreated, were newly diagnosed NSCLC cases going through curative surgery. The donors were roughly 15 patients with newly diagnosed non-small cell lung cancer who were having surgery with curative intent. The resected tumor masses were reviewed by two independent pathologists. Only DNA and RNA samples of high quality went on to sequencing.

Recombination linked TRBV7-9 to TRBJ2-3; the D gene assignment is ambiguous. Sequenced sample: lung tumor tissue. The source is a female donor with non-small cell lung cancer. The CDR3 protein is CASSLTDTQYF. The nucleotides read TGTGCCAGCAGCTTAACAGATACGCAGTATTTT. With all but the CDR3 taken from the reference TRBV7-9 and TRBJ2-3 genes, the full variable domain is: DTGVSQNPRHKITKRGQNVTFRCDPISEHNRLYWYRQTLGQGPEFLTYFQNEAQLEKSRLLSDRFSAERPKGSFSTLEIQRTEQGDSAMYLCASSLTDTQYFGPGTRLTVL.